One and the same sample provided the 18 T cell receptor beta chains below, sequenced in a study of cytomegalovirus exposure and HLA in healthy donors. PCR used 60 Vbeta primers and 13 Jbeta primers. The table came from immunoSEQ multiplex PCR; TCRdb's copy has only in-frame clones and leaves some out. This table has around 180,000 clones, 84% appearing once. Sequencing used PBMCs. Every receptor here comes from a man aged 18 to 29 in good health and CMV-seronegative.

The gene calls are TRBV7-9 and TRBJ2-5; 9 bases fit TRBD1. The length of the CDR3 is 15 residues. CDR1 SEHNR and CDR2 FQNEAQ come from the germline V gene (reference sequence). The V segment lost 5 bases and the J segment 1 base; nucleotides outside the gene matches: 5. CDR3 nucleotide sequence: TGTGCCAGCAGCCCCGGGGGACAGGGCCAAGAGACCCAGTACTTC. Translating it yields CASSPGGQGQETQYF.

The chain uses TRBV19 and TRBJ2-1, with 11 bases aligning to TRBD2. The CDR3 spans 16 residues. Trimming removed 5 bases from V and 2 bases from J; junction bases left unmatched: 5. Germline CDR1 reads LNHDA; CDR2 reads SQIVND (reference sequence). DNA for the CDR3: TGTGCCAGTAGTCGGGAGGGACTAGCGGCCTACAATGAGCAGTTCTTC. Translation: CASSREGLAAYNEQFF.

The sample holds a few counts of this clone. V is TRBV4-2 and J is TRBJ2-2; unclear D gene. Per the germline V gene, CDR1 is LGHNA and CDR2 is YNFKEQ. The CDR3 consists of 14 residues. V was shortened by 1 base and J by 6 bases, with 9 bases between the two germline ends. The CDR3 sequence is CASSQVNGAGELFF. CDR3 in DNA: TGTGCCAGCAGCCAAGTTAATGGAGCCGGGGAGCTGTTTTTT.

This clone occurred a few times. The chain links TRBV7-2 to TRBJ2-5; 15 bases agree with TRBD2. CDR1 is SGHTA and CDR2 is FQGNSA in the germline V gene. Trimming at V came to 5 bases and at J to 2 bases, leaving 12 bases not matched to a gene. The CDR3 has 19 residues. In DNA form, the CDR3 reads TGTGCCAGCAGCGGTCGACCCGGACTAGCGGGAGGGAGGCAAGAGACCCAGTACTTC. Residues: CASSGRPGLAGGRQETQYF.

The chain has TRBV7-9 and TRBJ2-7, with TRBD1 matching 8 bases. The V segment lost 4 bases and the J segment 5 bases; nucleotides outside the gene matches: 7. CDR3 length: 14 residues. Germline CDR1 and CDR2: SEHNR and FQNEAQ (reference sequence). CDR3 DNA: TGTGCCAGCAGCTCCCCTCAGGGGGCGGACGAGCAGTACTTC. Translation gives CASSSPQGADEQYF. Variable domain in full (rest from reference TRBV7-9 and TRBJ2-7): DTGVSQNPRHKITKRGQNVTFRCDPISEHNRLYWYRQTLGQGPEFLTYFQNEAQLEKSRLLSDRFSAERPKGSFSTLEIQRTEQGDSAMYLCASSSPQGADEQYFGPGTRLTVT.

This clone was counted only a few times. V usage is TRBV7-9 and J usage is TRBJ2-1, with 11 bases identical to TRBD2. The V segment lost 4 bases and the J segment 5 bases; nucleotides outside the gene matches: 7. The CDR3 extends over 16 amino acids. Germline V gives CDR1 SEHNR, CDR2 FQNEAQ (reference sequence). CDR3 region: CASSSKLAGVNNEQFF. CDR3 nucleotides: TGTGCCAGCAGCTCAAAACTAGCGGGAGTTAACAATGAGCAGTTCTTC.

The chain combines TRBV5-1 with TRBJ2-3; D may be TRBD2 (6 bases). This CDR3 has 17 residues. V lost 3 bases and J 3 bases, leaving 20 bases between the germline ends. The germline V gene has CDR1 SGHRS and CDR2 YFSETQ. The CDR3 DNA reads as TGCGCCAGCAGCTGGGGGACTTCCCCTAGGGTAACAGATACGCAGTATTTT. Residues: CASSWGTSPRVTDTQYF.

The rearrangement links TRBV7-9 to TRBJ1-4, with TRBD1 identical over 9 bases. The V gene end was trimmed by 5 bases and the J gene end by 10 bases; junction bases not matched to a gene: 14. CDR3 length equals 16 residues. Germline V lookup: CDR1 SEHNR, CDR2 FQNEAQ (reference sequence). The CDR3 nucleotides read TGTGCCAGCAGCGGGAACCGTGGGACAGGGTTGGGAAAACTGTTTTTT. Translated: CASSGNRGTGLGKLFF.

The chain recombines TRBV14 with TRBJ1-1; D gene ambiguous. CDR1 SGHDN and CDR2 FVKESK come from the germline V gene. This CDR3 contains 13 residues. V was cut by 1 base and J by 8 bases, with 11 bases left in between. The DNA for the CDR3 is TGTGCCAGCAGCCAAGCCCCGGGAAGGGAAGCTTTCTTT. This codes for CASSQAPGREAFF.

The chain couples TRBV5-8 to TRBJ1-4; possible D gene TRBD1, 5 bases. CDR1 is SGHTS and CDR2 is YDEGEE in the germline V gene. V shed 3 bases and J shed 3 bases, with 18 bases lying between them. The CDR3 is 17 residues long. The CDR3 coding sequence is TGTGCCAGCAGCTGGGGCTCACCACCGGGCCCTAATGAAAAACTGTTTTTT. Protein: CASSWGSPPGPNEKLFF.

This chain links TRBV4-2 with TRBJ1-1; the D gene is possibly TRBD1 (6 bases). V gave up 0 bases and J gave up 14 bases, with 19 bases separating them. CDR3 length: 14 residues. Germline loops: CDR1 LGHNA, CDR2 YNFKEQ. Here the CDR3 reads CASSQDLGGQGYFF. CDR3 coding DNA: TGTGCCAGCAGCCAAGATCTCGGGGGGCAGGGGTACTTCTTT.

This clone was recorded once. The CDR3 is CATSEPGTSTYEQYF. The CDR3 bases are TGTGCCACCAGCGAGCCCGGGACTAGCACCTACGAGCAGTACTTC. V usage is TRBV15 and J usage is TRBJ2-7, with TRBD2 matching 9 bases. This CDR3 is 15 amino acids long. Germline CDR1 and CDR2: LNHNV and YYDKDF (reference sequence). J was trimmed by 2 bases and V by 5 bases; bases with no gene match: 7.

This chain joins TRBV7-6 and TRBJ2-3; 9 bases fit TRBD2. CDR1 and CDR2 from the germline V gene are SGHVS and FNYEAQ. The CDR3 is 14 amino acids. After removal of 5 bases from V and 5 bases from J, the junction contained 5 bases not matched to a gene. CDR3 DNA: TGTGCCAGCAGCCTCGGCGGGGGGGGAGATACGCAGTATTTT. This gives the protein CASSLGGGGDTQYF.

V gene TRBV30 combines with J gene TRBJ2-7, with TRBD2 matching over 7 bases. The CDR3 is 16 residues long. Germline V gene sequence: CDR1 GTSNPN, CDR2 SVGIG (reference sequence). Unmatched junction bases numbered 11, after V lost 3 bases and J lost 0 bases. The CDR3: CAWSANLADYSYEQYF. Written as DNA, the CDR3 is TGTGCCTGGAGCGCAAACCTAGCGGACTACTCCTACGAGCAGTACTTC.

The chain joins TRBV19 to TRBJ1-6, with TRBD1 matching 7 bases. V dropped 4 bases and J dropped 8; count of bases not matched to a gene: 11. Looked up from germline, CDR1 is LNHDA and CDR2 is SQIVND (reference sequence). The CDR3 is made up of 16 amino acids. CDR3 amino acids: CASSTTAGQRYSPLHF. Written as DNA, the CDR3 is TGTGCCAGTAGTACGACCGCGGGACAGAGGTATTCACCCCTCCACTTT.

This chain links TRBV7-9 with TRBJ2-7; D call uncertain. From germline, CDR1 is SEHNR and CDR2 FQNEAQ (reference sequence). The CDR3 has 14 residues. V shed 2 bases and J shed 3 bases, with 11 bases lying between them. CDR3 nucleotides: TGTGCCAGCAGCTTATCCATTACAAACTACGAGCAGTACTTC. Protein: CASSLSITNYEQYF.

J is TRBJ1-6 and V is TRBV4-2; possible D gene TRBD1, 6 bases. The CDR3 contains 15 residues. The germline V and J ends were trimmed by 6 bases and 4 bases, with 13 bases remaining between them. Germline CDR1 reads LGHNA; CDR2 reads YNFKEQ. The CDR3: CASSDRLSYNSPLHF. The CDR3 DNA is TGTGCCAGCAGTGACAGGTTATCTTATAATTCACCCCTCCACTTT.

The chain links TRBV11-2 to TRBJ2-5; 9 bases are a match to TRBD2. The junction had 12 bases not matched to a gene; V was cut back by 6 bases and J by 4 bases. This CDR3 is 16 amino acids long. Germline lookup yields CDR1 SGHAT and CDR2 FQNNGV. The CDR3 nucleotides are TGTGCCAGCAGGCCCCTAGCGGGGCGGCGAGGAGAGACCCAGTACTTC. Translated: CASRPLAGRRGETQYF.